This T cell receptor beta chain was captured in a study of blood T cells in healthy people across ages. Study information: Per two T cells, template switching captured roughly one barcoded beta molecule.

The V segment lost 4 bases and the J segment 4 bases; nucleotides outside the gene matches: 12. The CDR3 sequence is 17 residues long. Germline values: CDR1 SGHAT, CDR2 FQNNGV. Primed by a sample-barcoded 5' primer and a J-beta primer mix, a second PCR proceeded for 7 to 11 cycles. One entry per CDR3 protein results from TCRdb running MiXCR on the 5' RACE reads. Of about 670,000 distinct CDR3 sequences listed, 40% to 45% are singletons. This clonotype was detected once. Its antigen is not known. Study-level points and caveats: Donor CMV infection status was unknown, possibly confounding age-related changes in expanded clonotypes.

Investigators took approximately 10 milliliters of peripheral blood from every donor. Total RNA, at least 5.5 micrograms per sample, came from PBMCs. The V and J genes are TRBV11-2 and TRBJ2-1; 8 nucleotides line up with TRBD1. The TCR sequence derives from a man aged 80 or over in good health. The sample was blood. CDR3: CASSSLMRTGRYNEQFF. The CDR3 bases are TGTGCCAGCAGCTCACTAATGCGGACAGGGCGGTACAATGAGCAGTTCTTC.